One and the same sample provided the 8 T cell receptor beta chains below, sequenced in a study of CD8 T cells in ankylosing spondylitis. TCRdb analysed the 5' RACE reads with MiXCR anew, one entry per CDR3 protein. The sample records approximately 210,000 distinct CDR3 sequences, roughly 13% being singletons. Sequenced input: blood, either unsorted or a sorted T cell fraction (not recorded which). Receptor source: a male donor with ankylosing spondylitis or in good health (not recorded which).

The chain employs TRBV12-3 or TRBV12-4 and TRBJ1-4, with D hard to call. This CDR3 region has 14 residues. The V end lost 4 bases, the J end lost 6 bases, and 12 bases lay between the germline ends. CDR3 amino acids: CASSSGIVDEKLFF. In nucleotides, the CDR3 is TGTGCCAGCAGTTCCGGGATCGTCGATGAAAAACTGTTTTTT.

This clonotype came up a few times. This CDR3 is CASSQDETSGQETQYF. The CDR3 DNA follows: TGTGCCAGCAGCCAAGATGAGACTAGCGGACAAGAGACCCAGTACTTC. The chain combines TRBV14 with TRBJ2-5, with 9 bases fitting TRBD2. The CDR3 consists of 16 residues. J gave up 2 bases and V 0 bases, and 4 bases lay outside the gene matches. Germline CDR1 is SGHDN and CDR2 is FVKESK. The full variable domain, in which reference TRBV14 and TRBJ2-5 provide the parts outside the CDR3, is EAGVTQFPSHSVIEKGQTVTLRCDPISGHDNLYWYRRVMGKEIKFLLHFVKESKQDESGMPNNRFLAERTGGTYSTLKVQPAELEDSGVYFCASSQDETSGQETQYFGPGTRLLVL.

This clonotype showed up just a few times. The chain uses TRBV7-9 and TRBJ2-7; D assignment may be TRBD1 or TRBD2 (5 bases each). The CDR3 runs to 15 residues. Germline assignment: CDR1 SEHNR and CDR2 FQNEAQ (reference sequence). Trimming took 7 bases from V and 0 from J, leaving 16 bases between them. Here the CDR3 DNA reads TGTGCCAGCAACCCCGTGAGGGGCCCCTCCTACGAGCAGTACTTC. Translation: CASNPVRGPSYEQYF.

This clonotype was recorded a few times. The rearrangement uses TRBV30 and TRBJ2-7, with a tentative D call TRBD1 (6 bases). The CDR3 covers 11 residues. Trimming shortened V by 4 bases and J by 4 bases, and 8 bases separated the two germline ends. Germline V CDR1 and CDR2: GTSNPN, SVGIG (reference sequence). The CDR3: CAWKQGYEQYF. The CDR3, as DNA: TGTGCCTGGAAACAGGGTTACGAGCAGTACTTC.

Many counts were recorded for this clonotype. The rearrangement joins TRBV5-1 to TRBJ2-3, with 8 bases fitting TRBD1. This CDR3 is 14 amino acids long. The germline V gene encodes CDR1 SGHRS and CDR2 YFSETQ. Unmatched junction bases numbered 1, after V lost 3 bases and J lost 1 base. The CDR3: CASSSTGGTDTQYF. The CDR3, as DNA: TGCGCCAGCAGCTCGACAGGGGGCACAGATACGCAGTATTTT.

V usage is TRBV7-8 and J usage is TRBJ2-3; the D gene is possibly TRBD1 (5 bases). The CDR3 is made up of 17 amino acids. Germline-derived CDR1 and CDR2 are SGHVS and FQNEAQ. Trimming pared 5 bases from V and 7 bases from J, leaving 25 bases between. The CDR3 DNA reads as TGTGCCAGCAGCCTCACCCTGACAGAGCTACCCCCTTATACGCAGTATTTT. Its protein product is CASSLTLTELPPYTQYF.

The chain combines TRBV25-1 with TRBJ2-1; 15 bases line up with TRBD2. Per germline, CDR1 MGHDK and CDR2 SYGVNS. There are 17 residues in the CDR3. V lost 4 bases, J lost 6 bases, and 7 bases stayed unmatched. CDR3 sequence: CASSGWTSGRAGNEQFF. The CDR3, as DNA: TGTGCCAGCAGTGGTTGGACTAGCGGGAGGGCCGGCAATGAGCAGTTCTTC.

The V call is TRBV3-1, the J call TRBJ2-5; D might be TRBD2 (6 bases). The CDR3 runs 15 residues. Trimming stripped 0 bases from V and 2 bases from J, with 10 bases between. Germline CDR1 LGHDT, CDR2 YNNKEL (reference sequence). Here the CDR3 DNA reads TGTGCCAGCAGCCAAGAAGGAGGGCTTCAAGAGACCCAGTACTTC. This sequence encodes CASSQEGGLQETQYF.